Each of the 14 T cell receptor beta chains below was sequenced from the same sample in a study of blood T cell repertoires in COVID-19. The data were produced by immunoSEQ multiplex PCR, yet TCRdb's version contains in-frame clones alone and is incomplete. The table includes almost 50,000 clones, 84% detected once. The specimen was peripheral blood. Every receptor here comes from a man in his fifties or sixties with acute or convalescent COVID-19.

The CDR3 here is CASSESGLAGVETQYF. In nucleotides, the CDR3 is TGCGCCAGCAGTGAGTCTGGACTAGCGGGGGTGGAGACCCAGTACTTC. This chain links TRBV10-1 with TRBJ2-5; 13 bases align to TRBD2. The germline CDR1 and CDR2 sequences are WNHNN and SYGVQD (reference sequence). There are 16 residues in the CDR3. V gave up 0 bases and J gave up 5 bases; unmatched junction bases: 3.

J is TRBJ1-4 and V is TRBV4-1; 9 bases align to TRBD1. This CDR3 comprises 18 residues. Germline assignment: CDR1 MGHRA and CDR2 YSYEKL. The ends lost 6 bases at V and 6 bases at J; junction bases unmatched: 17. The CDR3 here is CASSPMGGQGVTDEKLFF. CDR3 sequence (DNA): TGCGCCAGCAGTCCGATGGGGGGACAGGGTGTAACGGATGAAAAACTGTTTTTT.

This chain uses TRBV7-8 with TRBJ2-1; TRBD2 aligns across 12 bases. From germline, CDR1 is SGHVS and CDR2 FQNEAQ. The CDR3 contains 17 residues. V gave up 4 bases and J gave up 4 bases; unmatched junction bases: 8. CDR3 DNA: TGTGCCAGCAGCTACAGGACTAGCGGGGCCACTTACAATGAGCAGTTCTTC. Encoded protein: CASSYRTSGATYNEQFF.

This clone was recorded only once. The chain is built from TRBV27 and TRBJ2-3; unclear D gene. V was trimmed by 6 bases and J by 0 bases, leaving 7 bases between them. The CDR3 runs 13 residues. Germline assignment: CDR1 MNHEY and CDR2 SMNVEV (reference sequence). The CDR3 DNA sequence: TGTGCCAGCAGCCCCTCTAGCACAGATACGCAGTATTTT. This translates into CASSPSSTDTQYF.

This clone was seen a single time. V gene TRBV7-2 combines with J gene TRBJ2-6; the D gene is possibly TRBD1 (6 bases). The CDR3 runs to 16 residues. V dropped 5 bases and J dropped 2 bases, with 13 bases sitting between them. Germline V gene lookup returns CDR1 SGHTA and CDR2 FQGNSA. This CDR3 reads CASSPPGGAGANVLTF. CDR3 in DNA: TGTGCCAGCAGCCCCCCTGGGGGCGCTGGGGCCAACGTCCTGACTTTC.

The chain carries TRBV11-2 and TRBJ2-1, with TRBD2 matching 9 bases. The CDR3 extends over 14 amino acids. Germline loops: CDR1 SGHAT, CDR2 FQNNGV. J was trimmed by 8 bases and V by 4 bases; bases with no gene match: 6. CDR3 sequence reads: CASSSGLAIHEQFF. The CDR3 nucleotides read TGTGCCAGCAGCTCGGGACTAGCTATCCATGAGCAGTTCTTC. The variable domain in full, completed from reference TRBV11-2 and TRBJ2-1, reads EAGVAQSPRYKIIEKRQSVAFWCNPISGHATLYWYQQILGQGPKLLIQFQNNGVVDDSQLPKDRFSAERLKGVDSTLKIQPAKLEDSAVYLCASSSGLAIHEQFFGPGTRLTVL.

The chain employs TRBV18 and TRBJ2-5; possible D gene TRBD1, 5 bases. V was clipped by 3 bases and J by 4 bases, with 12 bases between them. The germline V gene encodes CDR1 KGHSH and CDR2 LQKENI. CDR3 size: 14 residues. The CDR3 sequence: CASSPTQGGETQYF. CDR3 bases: TGTGCCAGCTCACCGACGCAGGGTGGAGAGACCCAGTACTTC.

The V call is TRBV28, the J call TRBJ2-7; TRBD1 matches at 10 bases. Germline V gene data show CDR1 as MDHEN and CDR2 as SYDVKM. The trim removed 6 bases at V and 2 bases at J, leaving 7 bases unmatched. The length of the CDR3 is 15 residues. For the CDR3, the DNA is TGTGCCAGCAGCATAGGAGGGACAGGGGCCTACGAGCAGTACTTC. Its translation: CASSIGGTGAYEQYF. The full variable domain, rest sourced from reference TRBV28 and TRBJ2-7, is DVKVTQSSRYLVKRTGEKVFLECVQDMDHENMFWYRQDPGLGLRLIYFSYDVKMKEKGDIPEGYSVSREKKERFSLILESASTNQTSMYLCASSIGGTGAYEQYFGPGTRLTVT.

The CDR3 bases are TGCAGCGTCTGGGGACTAGCGGGAGGGGGCACCTACGAGCAGTACTTC. It is translated as CSVWGLAGGGTYEQYF. The chain has TRBV29-1 and TRBJ2-7; 16 bases map to TRBD2. This CDR3 comprises 16 residues. Germline values: CDR1 SQVTM, CDR2 ANQGSEA. V trimming: 6 bases; J trimming: 2 bases; junction bases outside the gene matches: 7.

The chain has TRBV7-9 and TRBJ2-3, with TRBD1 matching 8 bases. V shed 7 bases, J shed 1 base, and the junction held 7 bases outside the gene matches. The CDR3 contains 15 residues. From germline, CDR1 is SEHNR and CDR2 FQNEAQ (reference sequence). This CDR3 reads CASNRGQGGTDTQYF. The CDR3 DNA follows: TGTGCCAGCAACCGCGGACAGGGTGGCACAGATACGCAGTATTTT. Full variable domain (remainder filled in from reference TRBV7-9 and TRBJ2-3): DTGVSQNPRHKITKRGQNVTFRCDPISEHNRLYWYRQTLGQGPEFLTYFQNEAQLEKSRLLSDRFSAERPKGSFSTLEIQRTEQGDSAMYLCASNRGQGGTDTQYFGPGTRLTVL.

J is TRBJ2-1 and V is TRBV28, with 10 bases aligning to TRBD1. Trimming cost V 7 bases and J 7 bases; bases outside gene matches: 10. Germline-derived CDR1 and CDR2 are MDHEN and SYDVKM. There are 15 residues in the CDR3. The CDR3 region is CASNRGQGLGNEQFF. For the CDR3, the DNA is TGTGCCAGCAACAGGGGACAGGGGCTGGGAAATGAGCAGTTCTTC.

CDR3 loop: CASSLQGIGTNEKLFF. In DNA form, the CDR3 reads TGTGCCAGCAGCCTACAGGGAATAGGAACTAATGAAAAACTGTTTTTT. V usage is TRBV28 and J usage is TRBJ1-4, with a tentative D call TRBD1 (6 bases). This CDR3 is built from 16 residues. Germline V gene data show CDR1 as MDHEN and CDR2 as SYDVKM. V shed 6 bases and J shed 1 base, with 15 bases lying between them.

DNA of the CDR3: TGTGCCAGCAGCCAAGATCTCTACAGGAACGTTGGGGACACTGAAGCTTTCTTT. Its protein is CASSQDLYRNVGDTEAFF. The chain recombines TRBV4-2 with TRBJ1-1, with D perhaps matching TRBD1 (5 bases). Germline assignment: CDR1 LGHNA and CDR2 YNFKEQ. V lost 0 bases and J 3 bases, leaving 20 bases between the germline ends. CDR3 length: 18 amino acids.

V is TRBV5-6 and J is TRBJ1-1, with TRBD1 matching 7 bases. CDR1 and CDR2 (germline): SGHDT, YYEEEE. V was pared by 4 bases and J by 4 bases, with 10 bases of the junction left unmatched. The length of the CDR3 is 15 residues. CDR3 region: CASSIRTGLGTEAFF. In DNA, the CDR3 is TGTGCCAGCAGCATTAGGACAGGACTGGGCACTGAAGCTTTCTTT.